This T cell receptor beta chain was identified in a study of identical twins. Template switching introduced a universal primer site, and the cDNA bore unique molecular identifiers. TCRdb passed the 5' RACE reads through MiXCR, listing each CDR3 protein once. In the table there are some 440,000 distinct CDR3 sequences, roughly 24% of which are singletons. Only a few counts were recorded for this clonotype. The same data also contributed to another study, on T cells expressing NK-cell markers.

The specimen was CD4+ T cells sorted from blood. This TCR derives from a woman aged 18-35 years in good health.

DNA for the CDR3: TGTGCCAGCAGCGTGAGGGCCCAAGAGACCCAGTACTTC. The encoded protein is CASSVRAQETQYF. This chain joins TRBV9 and TRBJ2-5; tentatively, D is TRBD2 (5 bases). The CDR3 is 13 amino acids. Germline CDR1 SGDLS, CDR2 YYNGEE. V lost 2 bases, J lost 1 base, and 6 bases lay in between.